This entry lists 3 T cell receptor beta chains sequenced from one sample in a study of cytomegalovirus exposure and HLA in healthy donors. Primers included in the PCR were 60 Vbeta and 13 Jbeta primers. Produced via immunoSEQ multiplex PCR; TCRdb's table is partial and in-frame only. The table lists 150,000 to 200,000 clones, roughly 79% of them singletons. The sequencing input was PBMCs. The receptors come from a woman in her thirties in good health and CMV-seropositive.

In DNA, the CDR3 is TGTGCCAGCAGTTTAAACAGGGTCCAGACCCAGTACTTC. Its translation is CASSLNRVQTQYF. V is TRBV6-6 and J is TRBJ2-5; D is possibly TRBD1 (6 bases). V lost 4 bases, J lost 6 bases, and 12 bases lay in between. This CDR3 is built from 13 residues. Germline values: CDR1 MNHNY, CDR2 SVGAGI (reference sequence).

This rearrangement joins TRBV5-1 to TRBJ1-1; 9 bases agree with TRBD1. CDR1 is SGHRS, CDR2 YFSETQ, per germline. Losses at the gene ends were 5 bases for V and 2 bases for J; bases not matched to a gene: 16. The CDR3 has 18 amino acids. This CDR3 reads CASSLRDGRQGVNTEAFF. DNA for the CDR3: TGCGCCAGCAGTCTCAGGGACGGGCGACAGGGGGTTAACACTGAAGCTTTCTTT.

To note about this clone: The sample carries other DNA sequences with the same CDR3. The chain uses TRBV5-1 and TRBJ2-3, with 8 bases aligning to TRBD1. CDR1 is SGHRS and CDR2 is YFSETQ in the germline V gene. The CDR3 length is 16 residues. V was pared by 0 bases and J by 1 base, with 4 bases of the junction left unmatched. The CDR3 is CASSLAGTGGTDTQYF. In DNA form, the CDR3 reads TGCGCCAGCAGCTTGGCAGGGACAGGAGGCACAGATACGCAGTATTTT.